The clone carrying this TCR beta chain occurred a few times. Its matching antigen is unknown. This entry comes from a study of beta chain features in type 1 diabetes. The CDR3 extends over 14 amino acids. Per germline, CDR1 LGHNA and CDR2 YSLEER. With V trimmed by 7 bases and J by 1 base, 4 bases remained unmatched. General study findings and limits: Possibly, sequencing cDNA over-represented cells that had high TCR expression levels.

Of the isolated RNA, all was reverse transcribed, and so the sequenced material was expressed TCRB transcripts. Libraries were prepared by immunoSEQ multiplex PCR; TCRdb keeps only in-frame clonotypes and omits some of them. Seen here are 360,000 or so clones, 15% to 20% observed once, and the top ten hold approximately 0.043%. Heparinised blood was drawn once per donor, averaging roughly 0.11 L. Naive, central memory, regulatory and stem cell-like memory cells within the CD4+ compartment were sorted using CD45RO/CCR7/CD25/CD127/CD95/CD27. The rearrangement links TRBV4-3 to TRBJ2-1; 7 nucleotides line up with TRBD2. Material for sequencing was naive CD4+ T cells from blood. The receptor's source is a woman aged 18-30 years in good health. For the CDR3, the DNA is TGCGCCAGCACCCGGGAGGTATCCTACAATGAGCAGTTCTTC. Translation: CASTREVSYNEQFF.